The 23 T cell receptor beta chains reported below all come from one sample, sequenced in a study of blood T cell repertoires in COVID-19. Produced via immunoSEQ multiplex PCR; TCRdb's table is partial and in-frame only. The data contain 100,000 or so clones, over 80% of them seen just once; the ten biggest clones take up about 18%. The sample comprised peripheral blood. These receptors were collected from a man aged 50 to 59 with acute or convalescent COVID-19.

As DNA, the CDR3 is TGTGCCAGCAGCTTGTACGGTGGAAACACCATATATTTT. Encoded protein: CASSLYGGNTIYF. V gene TRBV5-4 combines with J gene TRBJ1-3; D unresolved. There are 13 residues in the CDR3. The V gene's germline CDR1 is SGHNT and CDR2 YYREEE (reference sequence). Trimming took off 1 base at V and 3 bases at J, with 5 bases between the two ends. The whole variable domain, filled in from reference TRBV5-4 and TRBJ1-3, reads ETGVTQSPTHLIKTRGQQVTLRCSSQSGHNTVSWYQQALGQGPQFIFQYYREEENGRGNFPPRFSGLQFPNYSSELNVNALELDDSALYLCASSLYGGNTIYFGEGSWLTVV.

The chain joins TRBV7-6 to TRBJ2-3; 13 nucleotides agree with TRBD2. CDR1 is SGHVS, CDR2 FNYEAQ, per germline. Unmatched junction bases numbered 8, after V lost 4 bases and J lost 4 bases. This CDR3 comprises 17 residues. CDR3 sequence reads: CASSYPLAGGPADTQYF. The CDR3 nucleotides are TGTGCCAGCAGCTACCCACTAGCGGGGGGGCCCGCAGATACGCAGTATTTT.

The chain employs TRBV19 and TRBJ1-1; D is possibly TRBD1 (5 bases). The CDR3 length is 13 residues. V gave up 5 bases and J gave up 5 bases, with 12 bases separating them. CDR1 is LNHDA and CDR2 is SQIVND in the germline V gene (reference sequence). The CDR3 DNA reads TGTGCCAGTAGTTTGAGCGGGGCGACTGAAGCTTTCTTT. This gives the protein CASSLSGATEAFF.

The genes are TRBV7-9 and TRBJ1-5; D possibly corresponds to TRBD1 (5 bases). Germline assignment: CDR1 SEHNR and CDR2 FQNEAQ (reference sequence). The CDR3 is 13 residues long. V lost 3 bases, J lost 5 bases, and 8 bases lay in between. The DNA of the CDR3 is TGTGCCAGCAGCTTCTCGGGGGATCAGCCCCAGCATTTT. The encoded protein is CASSFSGDQPQHF.

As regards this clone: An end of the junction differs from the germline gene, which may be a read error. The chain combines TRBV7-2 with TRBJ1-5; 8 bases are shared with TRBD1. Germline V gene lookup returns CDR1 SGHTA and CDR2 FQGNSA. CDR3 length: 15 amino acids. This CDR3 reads CASSLAGGGNQPQHF. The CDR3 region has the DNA TGTGCCAGCAGCCTAGCAGGGGGCGGCAATCAGCCCCAGCATTTT.

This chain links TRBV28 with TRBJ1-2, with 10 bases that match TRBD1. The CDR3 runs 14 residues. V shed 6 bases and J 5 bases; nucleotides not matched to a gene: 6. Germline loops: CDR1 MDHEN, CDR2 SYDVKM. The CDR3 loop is CASRLDRGGYGYTF. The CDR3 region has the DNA TGTGCCAGCAGACTGGACAGGGGGGGTTATGGCTACACCTTC.

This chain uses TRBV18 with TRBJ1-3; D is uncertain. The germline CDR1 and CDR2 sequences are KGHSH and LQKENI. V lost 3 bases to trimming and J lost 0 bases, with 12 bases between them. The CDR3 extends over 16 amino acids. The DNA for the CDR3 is TGTGCCAGCTCACCTGCAGCGGGCGGCTCTGGAAACACCATATATTTT. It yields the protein CASSPAAGGSGNTIYF.

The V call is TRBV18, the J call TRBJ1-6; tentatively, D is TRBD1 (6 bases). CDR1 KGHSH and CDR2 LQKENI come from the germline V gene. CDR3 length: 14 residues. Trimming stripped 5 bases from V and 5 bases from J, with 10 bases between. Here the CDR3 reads CASSKQGNNSPLHF. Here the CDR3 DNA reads TGTGCCAGCTCAAAACAGGGTAATAATTCACCCCTCCACTTT.

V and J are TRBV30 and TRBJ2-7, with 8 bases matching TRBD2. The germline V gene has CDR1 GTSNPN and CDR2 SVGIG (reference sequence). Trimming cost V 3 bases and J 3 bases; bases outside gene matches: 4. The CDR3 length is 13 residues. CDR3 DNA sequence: TGTGCCTGGAGACGGGGGGGGATCTACGAGCAGTACTTC. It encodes CAWRRGGIYEQYF.

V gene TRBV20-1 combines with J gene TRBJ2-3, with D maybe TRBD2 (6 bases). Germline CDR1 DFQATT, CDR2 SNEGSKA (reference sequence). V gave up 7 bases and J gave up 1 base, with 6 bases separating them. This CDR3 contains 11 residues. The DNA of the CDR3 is TGCAGTGGGGGGGGCACAGATACGCAGTATTTT. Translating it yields CSGGGTDTQYF.

The DNA for the CDR3 is TGTGCCAGCAGCGACCTTCGGGAGACTTCACCCCTCCACTTT. Translating gives CASSDLRETSPLHF. The chain is built from TRBV6-5 and TRBJ1-6; no clear D gene. V lost 6 bases to trimming and J lost 9 bases, with 15 bases between them. This CDR3 contains 14 residues. CDR1 is MNHEY and CDR2 is SVGAGI in the germline V gene.

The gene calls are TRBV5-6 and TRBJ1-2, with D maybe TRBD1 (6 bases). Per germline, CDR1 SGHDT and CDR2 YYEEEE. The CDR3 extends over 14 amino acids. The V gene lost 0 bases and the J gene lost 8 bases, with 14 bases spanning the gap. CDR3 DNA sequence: TGTGCCAGCAGCTTGGTGGCGGGGGCGAGGGGCTACACCTTC. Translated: CASSLVAGARGYTF. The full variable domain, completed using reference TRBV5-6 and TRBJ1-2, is DAGVTQSPTHLIKTRGQQVTLRCSPKSGHDTVSWYQQALGQGPQFIFQYYEEEERQRGNFPDRFSGHQFPNYSSELNVNALLLGDSALYLCASSLVAGARGYTFGSGTRLTVV.

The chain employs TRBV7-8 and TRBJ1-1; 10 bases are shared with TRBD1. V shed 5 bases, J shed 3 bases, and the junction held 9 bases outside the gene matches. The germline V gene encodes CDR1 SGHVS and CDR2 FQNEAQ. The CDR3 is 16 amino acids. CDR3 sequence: CASSLRDRGTHTEAFF. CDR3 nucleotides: TGTGCCAGCAGCCTCCGGGACAGGGGAACCCACACTGAAGCTTTCTTT.

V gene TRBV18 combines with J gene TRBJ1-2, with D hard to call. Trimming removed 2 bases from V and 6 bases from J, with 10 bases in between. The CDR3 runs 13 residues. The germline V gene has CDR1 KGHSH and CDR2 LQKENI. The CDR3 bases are TGTGCCAGCTCACCAAAACAGTCCAATGGCTACACCTTC. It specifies CASSPKQSNGYTF.

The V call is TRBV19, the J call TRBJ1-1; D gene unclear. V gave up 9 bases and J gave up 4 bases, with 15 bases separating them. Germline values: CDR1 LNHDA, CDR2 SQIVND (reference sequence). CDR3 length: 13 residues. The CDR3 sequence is CASNLGEGTEAFF. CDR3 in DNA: TGTGCCAGCAATCTAGGAGAGGGCACTGAAGCTTTCTTT.

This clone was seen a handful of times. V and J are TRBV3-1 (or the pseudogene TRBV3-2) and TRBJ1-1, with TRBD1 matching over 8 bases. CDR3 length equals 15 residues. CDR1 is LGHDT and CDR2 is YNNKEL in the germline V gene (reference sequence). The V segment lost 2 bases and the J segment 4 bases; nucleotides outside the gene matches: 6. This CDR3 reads CASSQLRQGSTEAFF. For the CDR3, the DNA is TGTGCCAGCAGCCAACTTCGACAGGGGAGCACTGAAGCTTTCTTT.

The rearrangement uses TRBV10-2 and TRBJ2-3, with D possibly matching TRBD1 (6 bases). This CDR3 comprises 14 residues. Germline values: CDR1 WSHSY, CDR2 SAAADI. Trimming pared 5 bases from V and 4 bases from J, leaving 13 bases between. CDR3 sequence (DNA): TGCGCCAGCAGTAGGGGGTTGAGGGCAGATACGCAGTATTTT. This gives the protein CASSRGLRADTQYF.

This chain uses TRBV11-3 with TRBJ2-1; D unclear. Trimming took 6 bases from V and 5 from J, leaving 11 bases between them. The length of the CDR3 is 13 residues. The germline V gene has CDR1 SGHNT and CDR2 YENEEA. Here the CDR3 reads CASSLTLNNEQFF. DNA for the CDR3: TGTGCCAGCAGTCTCACCCTAAACAATGAGCAGTTCTTC.

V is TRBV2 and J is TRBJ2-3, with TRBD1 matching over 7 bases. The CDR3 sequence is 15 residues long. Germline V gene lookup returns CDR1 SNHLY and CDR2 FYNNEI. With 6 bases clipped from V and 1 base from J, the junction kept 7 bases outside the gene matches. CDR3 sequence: CASSATGTGTDTQYF. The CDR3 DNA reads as TGTGCCAGCAGCGCAACCGGGACAGGCACAGATACGCAGTATTTT.

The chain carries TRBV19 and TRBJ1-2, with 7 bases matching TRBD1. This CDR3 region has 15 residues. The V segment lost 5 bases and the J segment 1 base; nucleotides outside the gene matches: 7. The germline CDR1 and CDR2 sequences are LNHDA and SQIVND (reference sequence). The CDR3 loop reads CASSFKGQLNYGYTF. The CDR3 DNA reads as TGTGCCAGTAGTTTTAAGGGACAGCTTAACTATGGCTACACCTTC.

CDR3 sequence: CASRLRGSNEQFF. The CDR3 DNA reads TGTGCCAGTAGGCTGCGGGGTAGCAATGAGCAGTTCTTC. The rearrangement links TRBV19 to TRBJ2-1, with a possible D match to TRBD2 (6 bases). The V end was cut by 6 bases, the J end by 6 bases, with 12 bases between. The CDR3 is 13 amino acids. Germline assignment: CDR1 LNHDA and CDR2 SQIVND (reference sequence).

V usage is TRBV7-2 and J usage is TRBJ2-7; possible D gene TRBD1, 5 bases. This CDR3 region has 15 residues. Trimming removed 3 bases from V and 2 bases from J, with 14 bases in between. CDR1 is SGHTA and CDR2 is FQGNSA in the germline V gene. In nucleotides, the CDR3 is TGTGCCAGCAGCTTCCTCCCCCAACAGGCCTACGAGCAGTACTTC. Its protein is CASSFLPQQAYEQYF.

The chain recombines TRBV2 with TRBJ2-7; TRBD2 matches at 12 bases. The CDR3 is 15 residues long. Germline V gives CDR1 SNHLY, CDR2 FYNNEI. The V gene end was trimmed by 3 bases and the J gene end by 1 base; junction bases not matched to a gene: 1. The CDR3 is CASSELAGGSYEQYF. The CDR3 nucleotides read TGTGCCAGCAGTGAGCTAGCGGGGGGGTCCTACGAGCAGTACTTC.